The rows below give T cell receptor beta chains drawn from one sample of a study of cytomegalovirus exposure and HLA in healthy donors. Measured with immunoSEQ multiplex PCR; TCRdb has only the in-frame clones, and not every one. Its table lists over 100,000 clones. Material for sequencing was PBMCs. The source is a woman in her thirties or forties in good health and CMV-seropositive. The CDR3 runs from the conserved cysteine through the conserved F or W. The D gene is left open where the match is weak.

d_gene	v_gene	j_gene	len	CDR3aa	CDR3nt
TRBD2	TRBV5-1	TRBJ2-1	18	CASSWGLAGGPSNNEQFF	TGCGCCAGCAGCTGGGGACTAGCGGGAGGGCCAAGTAACAATGAGCAGTTCTTC
.	TRBV5-6	TRBJ1-2	14	CASSPMTASVGYTF	TGTGCCAGCAGCCCTATGACAGCGTCGGTCGGCTACACCTTC
TRBD2	TRBV29-1	TRBJ2-7	14	CSVELREGLYEQYF	TGCAGCGTTGAATTGAGGGAGGGCCTCTACGAGCAGTACTTC
.	TRBV10-3	TRBJ2-1	14	CAISALVSYNEQFF	TGTGCCATCAGTGCCCTAGTTTCCTACAATGAGCAGTTCTTC
.	TRBV6-5	TRBJ1-3	13	CASSTGSGNTIYF	TGTGCCAGCAGTACAGGGTCCGGAAACACCATATATTTT
TRBD2	TRBV29-1	TRBJ2-7	14	CSVRKREGSYEQYF	TGCAGCGTCCGGAAGCGGGAGGGGTCCTACGAGCAGTACTTC
TRBD1	TRBV5-1	TRBJ1-3	15	CASSLRTGEGNTIYF	TGCGCCAGCAGCTTACGGACAGGGGAGGGAAACACCATATATTTT
TRBD1	TRBV11-3	TRBJ2-1	13	CASSLGQTNEQFF	TGTGCCAGCAGTCTGGGACAGACCAATGAGCAGTTCTTC
.	TRBV28	TRBJ1-2	17	CASSTRDAPTSNYGYTF	TGTGCCAGCAGTACGCGGGACGCCCCGACTTCTAACTATGGCTACACCTTC
.	TRBV15	TRBJ2-7	14	CATSRVRQLSEQYF	TGTGCCACCAGCAGAGTTAGACAGTTGTCCGAGCAGTACTTC
.	TRBV5-1	TRBJ1-2	14	CASSLAEFNYGYTF	TGCGCCAGCAGCTTGGCCGAGTTTAACTATGGCTACACCTTC
.	TRBV4-3	TRBJ1-4	18	CASSPLWGGPATNEKLFF	TGCGCCAGCAGCCCTTTATGGGGGGGACCTGCAACTAATGAAAAACTGTTTTTT
.	TRBV5-4	TRBJ2-5	15	CASSRRTGGLETQYF	TGTGCCAGCAGCCGTAGGACAGGAGGGTTAGAGACCCAGTACTTC
.	TRBV6-6	TRBJ2-1	14	CASSYSPGDNEQFF	TGTGCCAGCAGTTACTCGCCAGGGGACAATGAGCAGTTCTTC
TRBD2	TRBV7-2	TRBJ2-2	15	CASSSNGLAGEELFF	TGTGCCAGCAGCTCTAATGGACTAGCGGGGGAGGAGCTGTTTTTT
.	TRBV10-3	TRBJ2-7	14	CAISEGGEPYEQYF	TGTGCCATCAGTGAAGGGGGGGAACCCTACGAGCAGTACTTC
.	TRBV19	TRBJ1-2	14	CASRNQGRDYGYTF	TGTGCCAGCCGGAACCAGGGAAGAGACTATGGCTACACCTTC
TRBD1	TRBV6-5	TRBJ2-7	15	CASRSGQGARYEQYF	TGTGCCAGCAGATCGGGACAGGGGGCGCGATACGAGCAGTACTTC
.	TRBV5-4	TRBJ1-2	14	CASSLGGANYGYTF	TGTGCCAGCAGCCTAGGGGGAGCTAACTATGGCTACACCTTC
TRBD2	TRBV5-1	TRBJ2-1	14	CASSVGLAGNEQFF	TGCGCCAGCAGCGTAGGACTAGCGGGAAATGAGCAGTTCTTC
TRBD2	TRBV5-5	TRBJ2-5	15	CASRYLGREEETQYF	TGTGCCAGCAGGTACCTAGGGCGGGAGGAAGAGACCCAGTACTTC
.	TRBV7-2	TRBJ2-7	12	CASSPQAYEQYF	TGTGCCAGCAGTCCGCAGGCCTACGAGCAGTACTTC
.	TRBV2	TRBJ2-3	16	CASNRDSKLSTDTQYF	TGTGCCAGCAACCGGGACTCCAAGCTCAGCACAGATACGCAGTATTTT
TRBD2	TRBV7-9	TRBJ2-1	13	CASSLAEYNEQFF	TGTGCCAGCAGCCTAGCGGAGTACAATGAGCAGTTCTTC
.	TRBV6-1	TRBJ1-5	13	CATFYLSNQPQHF	TGTGCCACCTTCTACCTCAGCAATCAGCCCCAGCATTTT
.	TRBV6-6	TRBJ2-5	14	CASSYLRGSETQYF	TGTGCCAGCAGTTACCTTCGAGGTTCAGAGACCCAGTACTTC
.	TRBV18	TRBJ1-2	15	CASSPGTSGNYGYTF	TGTGCCAGCTCACCAGGCACAAGCGGGAACTATGGCTACACCTTC
.	TRBV7-2	TRBJ1-3	15	CASSPGREAGNTIYF	TGTGCCAGCAGCCCGGGCCGGGAGGCCGGAAACACCATATATTTT
.	TRBV5-1	TRBJ1-1	13	CASSSHGASEAFF	TGCGCCAGCAGTTCCCATGGGGCCTCGGAAGCTTTCTTT
.	TRBV28	TRBJ2-7	12	CASSLRQTEQYF	TGTGCCAGCAGTTTAAGACAAACCGAGCAGTACTTC
TRBD2	TRBV9	TRBJ2-1	17	CASSVSTSGNTYNEQFF	TGTGCCAGCAGCGTCTCGACTAGCGGGAATACCTACAATGAGCAGTTCTTC
.	TRBV2	TRBJ1-1	12	CASSPHNTEAFF	TGTGCCAGCAGTCCCCATAACACTGAAGCTTTCTTT
.	TRBV5-1	TRBJ1-1	12	CASSLERTEAFF	TGCGCCAGCAGCTTGGAGAGAACTGAAGCTTTCTTT
TRBD2	TRBV29-1	TRBJ2-3	17	CSVVRGARTSGRDTQYF	TGCAGCGTTGTCAGGGGGGCGCGTACTAGCGGGAGGGATACGCAGTATTTT
TRBD2	TRBV14	TRBJ2-7	14	CASRLAGGPNEQYF	TGTGCCAGCAGACTAGCGGGAGGGCCCAACGAGCAGTACTTC
.	TRBV27	TRBJ2-7	14	CASSPGGGPYEQYF	TGTGCCAGCAGTCCCGGTGGCGGCCCCTACGAGCAGTACTTC
TRBD2	TRBV6-1	TRBJ2-3	17	CASSGLAGGSSTDTQYF	TGTGCCAGCAGTGGACTAGCGGGAGGCTCCAGCACAGATACGCAGTATTTT
TRBD2	TRBV6-1	TRBJ2-1	15	CASSEALAGVNEQFF	TGTGCCAGCAGTGAAGCACTAGCGGGGGTCAATGAGCAGTTCTTC
.	TRBV30	TRBJ2-7	12	CALGAASYEQYF	TGTGCGCTTGGAGCGGCCTCCTACGAGCAGTACTTC
TRBD1	TRBV15	TRBJ1-5	18	CATSRDLKGTGGNQPQHF	TGTGCCACCAGCAGAGACCTTAAGGGAACAGGGGGCAATCAGCCCCAGCATTTT
.	TRBV19	TRBJ2-3	13	CASSISSGKTQYF	TGTGCCAGTAGTATCTCTTCAGGAAAGACGCAGTATTTT
.	TRBV27	TRBJ2-7	12	CASSFYGYEQYF	TGTGCCAGCAGTTTCTATGGTTACGAGCAGTACTTC
.	TRBV19	TRBJ2-6	16	CASSLGGGSGANVLTF	TGTGCCAGCTCACTAGGGGGGGGCTCTGGGGCCAACGTCCTGACTTTC
TRBD2	TRBV7-7	TRBJ2-1	16	CASSPTGLAGGNEQFF	TGTGCCAGCAGCCCGACGGGACTAGCGGGGGGCAATGAGCAGTTCTTC
TRBD2	TRBV9	TRBJ2-1	16	CASSPGTSGWYNEQFF	TGTGCCAGCAGCCCCGGGACTAGCGGGTGGTACAATGAGCAGTTCTTC
.	TRBV29-1	TRBJ2-5	12	CSVGEPQETQYF	TGCAGCGTTGGGGAGCCTCAAGAGACCCAGTACTTC
.	TRBV7-9	TRBJ1-4	14	CASSLGGINEKLFF	TGTGCCAGCAGTCTGGGGGGGATTAATGAAAAACTGTTTTTT
TRBD2	TRBV27	TRBJ2-1	15	CASSLGTSGINEQFF	TGTGCCAGCAGCCTCGGGACTAGCGGGATCAATGAGCAGTTCTTC